This T cell receptor beta chain was obtained from a study of cytomegalovirus exposure and HLA in healthy donors. Nominally healthy donors were sampled, though unrecorded immune exposures were likely. On this clone: Its antigen is currently unknown.

Trimming left V 5 bases short and J 3 bases short, with 13 bases between. Germline values: CDR1 SEHNR, CDR2 FQNEAQ (reference sequence). There are 15 residues in the CDR3. Overall study findings and caveats: Available immune exposure information was restricted to CMV serostatus only.

A multiplex PCR was run with 60 Vbeta primers and 13 Jbeta primers. TCRdb keeps only in-frame clones here, not all; method: immunoSEQ multiplex PCR. This repertoire shows 100,000 to 150,000 clones, 17% found once; its top ten account for about 3%. This TCR was recovered from a female donor in good health and CMV-seropositive. The chain couples TRBV7-9 to TRBJ1-4, with D unresolved. Sequenced: PBMCs. The CDR3 DNA follows: TGTGCCAGCAGCCCCATCCCTGCGGCTAATGAAAAACTGTTTTTT. This gives the protein CASSPIPAANEKLFF. The full variable domain, in which reference TRBV7-9 and TRBJ1-4 provide the parts outside the CDR3, is DTGVSQNPRHKITKRGQNVTFRCDPISEHNRLYWYRQTLGQGPEFLTYFQNEAQLEKSRLLSDRFSAERPKGSFSTLEIQRTEQGDSAMYLCASSPIPAANEKLFFGSGTQLSVL.